This passage covers 5 T cell receptor beta chains from one sample sequenced in a study of blood T cell repertoires in COVID-19. The data were produced by immunoSEQ multiplex PCR, yet TCRdb's version contains in-frame clones alone and is incomplete. Counted here are about 42,000 clones, 85% to 90% occurring once; the ten biggest clones make up roughly 9.5%. Sample: peripheral blood. These receptors were collected from a man in his thirties or forties with active or convalescent COVID-19.

V gene TRBV7-8 combines with J gene TRBJ1-2, with 7 bases aligning to TRBD1. Germline V CDR1 and CDR2: SGHVS, FQNEAQ. Trimming at V came to 2 bases and at J to 0 bases, leaving 6 bases not matched to a gene. There are 16 residues in the CDR3. CDR3 bases: TGTGCCAGCAGCTTATTAGGGGGCCAGGCTAACTATGGCTACACCTTC. Translation gives CASSLLGGQANYGYTF.

DNA of the CDR3: TGTGCCAGCAGCCAGGGGGCGATGAACACTGAAGCTTTCTTT. It encodes CASSQGAMNTEAFF. This chain uses TRBV7-9 with TRBJ1-1, with 8 nucleotides matching TRBD1. Germline lookup yields CDR1 SEHNR and CDR2 FQNEAQ (reference sequence). With V trimmed by 5 bases and J by 0 bases, 2 bases remained unmatched. This CDR3 is built from 14 residues. The complete variable domain, with remaining parts taken from reference TRBV7-9 and TRBJ1-1, reads DTGVSQNPRHKITKRGQNVTFRCDPISEHNRLYWYRQTLGQGPEFLTYFQNEAQLEKSRLLSDRFSAERPKGSFSTLEIQRTEQGDSAMYLCASSQGAMNTEAFFGQGTRLTVV.

This sequence joins TRBV7-8 and TRBJ2-1; TRBD1 might be the D (6 bases). Germline V lookup: CDR1 SGHVS, CDR2 FQNEAQ. The V end lost 3 bases, the J end lost 0 bases, and 12 bases lay between the germline ends. CDR3 length: 16 residues. The chain's CDR3 is CASSFVTGTSYNEQFF. CDR3 nucleotides: TGTGCCAGCAGCTTTGTAACAGGGACCTCCTACAATGAGCAGTTCTTC.

The rearrangement uses TRBV7-9 and TRBJ2-7; D possibly corresponds to TRBD1 (6 bases). Germline V gene lookup returns CDR1 SEHNR and CDR2 FQNEAQ (reference sequence). The CDR3 sequence is 14 residues long. The V and J ends lost 4 bases and 7 bases respectively, with 17 bases between them. The DNA for the CDR3 is TGTGCCAGCAGCTCCGCGGCCCAGGGGTGGGAGCAGTACTTC. This gives the protein CASSSAAQGWEQYF.

This chain connects TRBV4-3 to TRBJ2-1, with a weak D call TRBD2 (5 bases). The CDR3 sequence is 18 residues long. Germline V CDR1 and CDR2: LGHNA, YSLEER. V shed 0 bases and J shed 5 bases, with 20 bases lying between them. For the CDR3, the DNA is TGCGCCAGCAGCCAAGATCAAGGTAGCGCCTTTATCCACAATGAGCAGTTCTTC. It is translated as CASSQDQGSAFIHNEQFF.